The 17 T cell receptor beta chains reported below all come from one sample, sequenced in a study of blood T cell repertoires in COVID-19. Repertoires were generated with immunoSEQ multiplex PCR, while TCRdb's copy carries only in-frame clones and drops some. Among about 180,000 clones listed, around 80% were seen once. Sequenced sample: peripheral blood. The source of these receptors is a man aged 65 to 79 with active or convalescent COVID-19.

This CDR3 is CASSSYFGQGSHSGEAFF. DNA of the CDR3: TGTGCCAGCAGCTCCTATTTCGGACAGGGTAGTCATTCGGGCGAAGCTTTCTTT. The chain carries TRBV3-1 (or the pseudogene TRBV3-2) and TRBJ1-1; 8 bases match TRBD1. Germline V gives CDR1 LGHDT, CDR2 YNNKEL (reference sequence). Losses at the gene ends were 5 bases for V and 8 bases for J; bases not matched to a gene: 22. This CDR3 has 18 residues.

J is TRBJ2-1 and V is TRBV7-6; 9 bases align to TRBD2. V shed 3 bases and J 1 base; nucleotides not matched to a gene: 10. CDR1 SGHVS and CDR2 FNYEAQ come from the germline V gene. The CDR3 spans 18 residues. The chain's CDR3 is CASSFGILAGTSYNEQFF. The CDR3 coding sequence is TGTGCCAGCAGCTTTGGGATACTAGCGGGTACATCCTACAATGAGCAGTTCTTC. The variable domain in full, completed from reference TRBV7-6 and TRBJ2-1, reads GAGVSQSPRYKVTKRGQDVALRCDPISGHVSLYWYRQALGQGPEFLTYFNYEAQQDKSGLPNDRFSAERPEGSISTLTIQRTEQRDSAMYRCASSFGILAGTSYNEQFFGPGTRLTVL.

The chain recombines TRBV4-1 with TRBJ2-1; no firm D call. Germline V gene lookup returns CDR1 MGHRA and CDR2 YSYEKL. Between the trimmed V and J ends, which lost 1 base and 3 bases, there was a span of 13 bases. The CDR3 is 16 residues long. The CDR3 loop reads CASSQVGKALYNEQFF. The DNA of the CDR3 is TGCGCCAGCAGCCAAGTGGGCAAGGCTCTCTACAATGAGCAGTTCTTC.

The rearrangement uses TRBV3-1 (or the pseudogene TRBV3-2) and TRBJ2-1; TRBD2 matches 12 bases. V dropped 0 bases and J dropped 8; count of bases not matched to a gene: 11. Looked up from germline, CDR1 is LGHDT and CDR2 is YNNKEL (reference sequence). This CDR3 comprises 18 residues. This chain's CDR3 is CASSQEGLTSGSSDEQFF. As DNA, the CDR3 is TGTGCCAGCAGCCAAGAAGGTCTGACTAGCGGGAGTTCCGATGAGCAGTTCTTC.

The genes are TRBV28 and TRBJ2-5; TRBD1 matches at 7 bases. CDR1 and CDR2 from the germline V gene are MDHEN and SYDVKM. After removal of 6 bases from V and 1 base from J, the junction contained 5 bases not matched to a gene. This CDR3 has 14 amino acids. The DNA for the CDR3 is TGTGCCAGCAGACCACAGGGGTTCCAAGAGACCCAGTACTTC. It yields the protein CASRPQGFQETQYF.

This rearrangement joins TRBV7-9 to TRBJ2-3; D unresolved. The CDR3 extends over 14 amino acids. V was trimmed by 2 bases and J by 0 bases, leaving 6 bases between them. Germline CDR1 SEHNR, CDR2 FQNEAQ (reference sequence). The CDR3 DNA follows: TGTGCCAGCAGCTTACTCGGGAGCACAGATACGCAGTATTTT. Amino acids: CASSLLGSTDTQYF.

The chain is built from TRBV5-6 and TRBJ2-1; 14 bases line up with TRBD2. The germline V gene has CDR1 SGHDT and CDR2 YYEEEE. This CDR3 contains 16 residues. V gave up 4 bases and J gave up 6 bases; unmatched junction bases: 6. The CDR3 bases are TGTGCCAGCAGCAAGGGACTAGCGGGAGCGGGCAATGAGCAGTTCTTC. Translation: CASSKGLAGAGNEQFF.

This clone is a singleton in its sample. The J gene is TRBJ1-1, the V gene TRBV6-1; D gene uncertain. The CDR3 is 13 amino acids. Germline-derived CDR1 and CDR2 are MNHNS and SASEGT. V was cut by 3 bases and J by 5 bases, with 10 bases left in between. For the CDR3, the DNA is TGTGCCAGCAGTGACACCTCGGGAACTGAAGCTTTCTTT. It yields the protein CASSDTSGTEAFF.

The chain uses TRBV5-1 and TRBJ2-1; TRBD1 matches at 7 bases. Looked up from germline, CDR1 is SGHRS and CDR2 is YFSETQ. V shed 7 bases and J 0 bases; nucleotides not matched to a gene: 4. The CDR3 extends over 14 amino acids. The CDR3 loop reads CASFQGDSYNEQFF. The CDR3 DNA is TGCGCCAGCTTTCAGGGGGACTCCTACAATGAGCAGTTCTTC. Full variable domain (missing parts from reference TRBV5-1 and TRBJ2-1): KAGVTQTPRYLIKTRGQQVTLSCSPISGHRSVSWYQQTPGQGLQFLFEYFSETQRNKGNFPGRFSGRQFSNSRSEMNVSTLELGDSALYLCASFQGDSYNEQFFGPGTRLTVL.

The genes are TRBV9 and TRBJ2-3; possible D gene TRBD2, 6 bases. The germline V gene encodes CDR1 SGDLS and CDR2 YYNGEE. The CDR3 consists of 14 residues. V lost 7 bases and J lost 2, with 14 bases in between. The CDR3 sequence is CASARDFYTDTQYF. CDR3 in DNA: TGTGCCAGCGCAAGGGACTTCTACACAGATACGCAGTATTTT.

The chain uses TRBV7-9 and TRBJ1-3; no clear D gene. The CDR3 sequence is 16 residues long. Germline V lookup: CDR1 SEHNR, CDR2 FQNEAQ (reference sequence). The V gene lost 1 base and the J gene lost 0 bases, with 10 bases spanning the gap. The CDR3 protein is CASSLVVEDSGNTIYF. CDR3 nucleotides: TGTGCCAGCAGCTTAGTGGTGGAGGACTCTGGAAACACCATATATTTT.

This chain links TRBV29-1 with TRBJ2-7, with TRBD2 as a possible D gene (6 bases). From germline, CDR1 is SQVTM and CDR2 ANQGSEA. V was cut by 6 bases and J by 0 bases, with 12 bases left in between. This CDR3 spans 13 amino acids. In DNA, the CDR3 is TGCAGCGTCAGCCCCGGGGGCTCCTACGAGCAGTACTTC. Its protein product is CSVSPGGSYEQYF.

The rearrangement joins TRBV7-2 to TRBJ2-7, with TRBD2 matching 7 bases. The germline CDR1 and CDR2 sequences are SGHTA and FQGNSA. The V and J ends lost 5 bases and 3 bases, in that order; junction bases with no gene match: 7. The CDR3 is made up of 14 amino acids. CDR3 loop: CASSGMGLFYEQYF. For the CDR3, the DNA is TGTGCCAGCAGCGGGATGGGACTATTCTACGAGCAGTACTTC.

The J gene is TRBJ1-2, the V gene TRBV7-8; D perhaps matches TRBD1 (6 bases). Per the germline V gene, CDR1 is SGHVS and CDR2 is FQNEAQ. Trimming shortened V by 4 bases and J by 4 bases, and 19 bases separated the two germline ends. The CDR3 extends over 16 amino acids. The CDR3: CASSYSGGRQIYGYTF. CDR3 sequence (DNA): TGTGCCAGCAGCTACTCGGGGGGCAGGCAAATCTATGGCTACACCTTC.

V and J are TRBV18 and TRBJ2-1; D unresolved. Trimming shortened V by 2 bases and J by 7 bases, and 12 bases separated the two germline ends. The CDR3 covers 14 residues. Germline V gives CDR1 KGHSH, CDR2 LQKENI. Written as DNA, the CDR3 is TGTGCCAGCTCACCAGCGGCTGGCTGGAATGAGCAGTTCTTC. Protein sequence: CASSPAAGWNEQFF.

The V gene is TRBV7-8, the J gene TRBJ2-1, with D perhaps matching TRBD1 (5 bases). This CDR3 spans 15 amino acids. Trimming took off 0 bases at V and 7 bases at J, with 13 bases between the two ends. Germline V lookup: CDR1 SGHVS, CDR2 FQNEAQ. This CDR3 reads CASSLARGAWNEQFF. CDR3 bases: TGTGCCAGCAGCTTAGCTAGGGGCGCGTGGAATGAGCAGTTCTTC.

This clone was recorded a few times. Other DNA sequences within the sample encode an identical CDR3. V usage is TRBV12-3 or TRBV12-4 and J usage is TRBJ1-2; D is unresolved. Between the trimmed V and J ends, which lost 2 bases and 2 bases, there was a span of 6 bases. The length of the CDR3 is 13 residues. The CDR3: CASSLNRNYGYTF. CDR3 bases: TGTGCCAGCAGTTTAAACAGAAACTATGGCTACACCTTC.